The 24 T cell receptor beta chains below were found in one sample sequenced in a study of cytotoxic CD8 clonotypes in ibrutinib-treated CLL. The data were produced by immunoSEQ multiplex PCR, yet TCRdb's version contains in-frame clones alone and is incomplete. Of approximately 100,000 clones listed, roughly 60% are singletons. The sequencing used PBMCs, collected after 24 months of ibrutinib treatment. These receptor sequences come from a human donor with chronic lymphocytic leukemia.

This clone was recorded at least ten times. The chain couples TRBV7-9 to TRBJ2-5, with unresolved D. V dropped 1 base and J dropped 3 bases, with 6 bases sitting between them. The CDR3 runs 13 residues. CDR1 SEHNR and CDR2 FQNEAQ come from the germline V gene (reference sequence). The CDR3 DNA reads TGTGCCAGCAGCTTAGGGGGTGAAGAGACCCAGTACTTC. Translation gives CASSLGGEETQYF.

This chain connects TRBV18 to TRBJ2-7, with 9 bases aligning to TRBD1. With V trimmed by 0 bases and J by 0 bases, 3 bases remained unmatched. The CDR3 has 16 amino acids. Germline CDR1 and CDR2: KGHSH and LQKENI. The CDR3: CASSPPTGGASYEQYF. DNA of the CDR3: TGTGCCAGCTCACCACCGACAGGGGGAGCCTCCTACGAGCAGTACTTC.

This clone has only a few counts. The chain joins TRBV20-1 to TRBJ1-6; D unclear. The CDR3 loop spans 11 amino acids. Germline V CDR1 and CDR2: DFQATT, SNEGSKA (reference sequence). With 3 bases removed from V and 14 bases from J, the gap between germline ends came to 11 bases. CDR3 in DNA: TGCAGTGCTAGTCGTAACCCGACCCTCCACTTT. It yields the protein CSASRNPTLHF.

This clone turned up a few times. The rearrangement links TRBV15 to TRBJ2-5; 9 positions match TRBD1. The J segment lost 1 base and the V segment lost 5 bases, leaving 2 bases of the junction unmatched. Germline assignment: CDR1 LNHNV and CDR2 YYDKDF (reference sequence). The CDR3 is 14 amino acids. The CDR3 sequence is CATSWTGAQETQYF. The CDR3 coding sequence is TGTGCCACCAGCTGGACAGGGGCCCAAGAGACCCAGTACTTC.

The chain links TRBV28 to TRBJ1-1, with TRBD1 matching over 8 bases. The CDR3 is 13 amino acids. V was pared by 8 bases and J by 4 bases, with 6 bases of the junction left unmatched. Germline lookup yields CDR1 MDHEN and CDR2 SYDVKM. The CDR3 bases are TGTGCCAGCCGGGGCAGGGGGCCCACTGAAGCTTTCTTT. It yields the protein CASRGRGPTEAFF. The variable domain in full, with the rest retrieved from reference TRBV28 and TRBJ1-1, is DVKVTQSSRYLVKRTGEKVFLECVQDMDHENMFWYRQDPGLGLRLIYFSYDVKMKEKGDIPEGYSVSREKKERFSLILESASTNQTSMYLCASRGRGPTEAFFGQGTRLTVV.

The chain couples TRBV15 to TRBJ1-6; no definite D call. The CDR3 consists of 12 residues. V lost 5 bases and J lost 6, with 5 bases in between. CDR1 LNHNV and CDR2 YYDKDF come from the germline V gene (reference sequence). CDR3 amino acids: CATSGSNSPLHF. The DNA for the CDR3 is TGTGCCACCAGCGGATCTAATTCACCCCTCCACTTT.

The chain has TRBV5-1 and TRBJ1-1; no clear D. V lost 4 bases and J 1 base, leaving 8 bases between the germline ends. Germline-derived CDR1 and CDR2 are SGHRS and YFSETQ. The CDR3 consists of 13 residues. CDR3 nucleotides: TGCGCCAGCAGCCCTTCGGGGAACACTGAAGCTTTCTTT. It specifies CASSPSGNTEAFF.

On this clone: The same CDR3 arises from other DNA sequences in this sample as well. The J gene is TRBJ2-1, the V gene TRBV5-1, with 7 nucleotides matching TRBD1. Germline V gene sequence: CDR1 SGHRS, CDR2 YFSETQ. This CDR3 contains 14 residues. The J segment lost 5 bases and the V segment lost 0 bases, leaving 2 bases of the junction unmatched. CDR3 loop: CASSLGQGDNEQFF. CDR3 DNA: TGCGCCAGCAGCTTGGGACAGGGAGACAATGAGCAGTTCTTC.

The chain has TRBV6-6 and TRBJ1-4; TRBD1 is a possible D gene (5 bases). Germline values: CDR1 MNHNY, CDR2 SVGAGI (reference sequence). The CDR3 consists of 14 residues. Trimming removed 4 bases at V and 7 bases at J, with 13 bases between. CDR3 residues: CASSWDGAVEKLFF. Written as DNA, the CDR3 is TGTGCCAGCAGTTGGGACGGCGCTGTTGAAAAACTGTTTTTT.

This chain connects TRBV5-1 to TRBJ1-4; 7 bases line up with TRBD1. Germline V CDR1 and CDR2: SGHRS, YFSETQ. The V segment lost 4 bases and the J segment 8 bases; nucleotides outside the gene matches: 20. The CDR3 covers 18 residues. DNA of the CDR3: TGCGCCAGCAGCGCGTCTTGGGCAGGGGGACCGGTGAGGGAAAAACTGTTTTTT. This translates into CASSASWAGGPVREKLFF. The full variable domain, its missing parts supplied by reference TRBV5-1 and TRBJ1-4, is KAGVTQTPRYLIKTRGQQVTLSCSPISGHRSVSWYQQTPGQGLQFLFEYFSETQRNKGNFPGRFSGRQFSNSRSEMNVSTLELGDSALYLCASSASWAGGPVREKLFFGSGTQLSVL.

This clone has a handful of counts. CDR3 sequence reads: CASSLSTANTGELFF. Here the CDR3 DNA reads TGTGCCAGCAGCTTATCAACCGCGAACACCGGGGAGCTGTTTTTT. This chain joins TRBV11-2 and TRBJ2-2; no firm D call. Germline values: CDR1 SGHAT, CDR2 FQNNGV. Between the trimmed V and J ends, which lost 2 bases and 0 bases, there was a span of 7 bases. The CDR3 spans 15 residues. Supplemented by reference TRBV11-2 and TRBJ2-2, the full variable domain reads EAGVAQSPRYKIIEKRQSVAFWCNPISGHATLYWYQQILGQGPKLLIQFQNNGVVDDSQLPKDRFSAERLKGVDSTLKIQPAKLEDSAVYLCASSLSTANTGELFFGEGSRLTVL.

The CDR3 here is CAWSRGQASSYNSPLHF. In nucleotides, the CDR3 is TGTGCCTGGAGTAGGGGGCAGGCCAGCTCCTATAATTCACCCCTCCACTTT. The chain employs TRBV30 and TRBJ1-6, with 7 bases aligning to TRBD1. The CDR3 totals 17 residues. The germline CDR1 and CDR2 sequences are GTSNPN and SVGIG (reference sequence). V was pared by 2 bases and J by 0 bases, with 7 bases of the junction left unmatched.

This clone was seen a handful of times. J is TRBJ2-7 and V is TRBV6-5, with 9 nucleotides matching TRBD1. The CDR3 length is 14 residues. The germline gives CDR1 MNHEY, CDR2 SVGAGI. Trimming removed 4 bases from V and 1 base from J; junction bases left unmatched: 2. CDR3 loop: CASSFGQGSYEQYF. The CDR3 nucleotides are TGTGCCAGCAGTTTCGGACAGGGGTCCTACGAGCAGTACTTC.

V usage is TRBV19 and J usage is TRBJ1-5; D remains ambiguous. Between the trimmed V and J ends, which lost 1 base and 4 bases, there was a span of 5 bases. This CDR3 spans 13 amino acids. Per germline, CDR1 LNHDA and CDR2 SQIVND (reference sequence). This CDR3 reads CASSIVGNQPQHF. Here the CDR3 DNA reads TGTGCCAGTAGTATAGTAGGGAATCAGCCCCAGCATTTT.

The chain couples TRBV19 to TRBJ2-1, with D perhaps TRBD2 (7 bases). The CDR3 has 14 amino acids. CDR1 and CDR2 from the germline V gene are LNHDA and SQIVND (reference sequence). The V gene lost 8 bases and the J gene lost 8 bases, with 19 bases spanning the gap. The chain's CDR3 is CASRGARRYDEQFF. In nucleotides, the CDR3 is TGTGCCAGTCGGGGGGCGCGACGGTACGATGAGCAGTTCTTC.

This clone has just one count. The sample holds other DNA sequences that translate to the same CDR3. V is TRBV5-1 and J is TRBJ2-7; D is unresolved. From germline, CDR1 is SGHRS and CDR2 YFSETQ. The CDR3 runs to 14 residues. V lost 0 bases to trimming and J lost 0 bases, with 7 bases between them. The CDR3 DNA reads as TGCGCCAGCAGCTTGGTCGGTAGCTCCTACGAGCAGTACTTC. It encodes CASSLVGSSYEQYF.

The CDR3 DNA sequence: TGTGCCAGCATCGAGGCTTCCTACGAGCAGTACTTC. Protein: CASIEASYEQYF. V and J are TRBV6-1 and TRBJ2-7, with D unclear. With 7 bases removed from V and 1 base from J, the gap between germline ends came to 8 bases. The CDR3 is 12 residues long. Germline V gene lookup returns CDR1 MNHNS and CDR2 SASEGT.

This chain links TRBV30 with TRBJ2-1, with D possibly matching TRBD1 (5 bases). CDR1 GTSNPN and CDR2 SVGIG come from the germline V gene (reference sequence). This CDR3 comprises 11 residues. V was cut by 5 bases and J by 8 bases, with 10 bases left in between. DNA of the CDR3: TGTGCCTGGGAAAGGGGCCATGAGCAGTTCTTC. Its protein is CAWERGHEQFF.

The genes are TRBV7-9 and TRBJ2-1; TRBD2 aligns across 7 bases. V dropped 5 bases and J dropped 2; count of bases not matched to a gene: 3. This CDR3 has 14 residues. Germline V gives CDR1 SEHNR, CDR2 FQNEAQ (reference sequence). The CDR3 here is CASSRSGAYNEQFF. The CDR3 coding sequence is TGTGCCAGCAGCCGAAGCGGGGCCTACAATGAGCAGTTCTTC. Full variable domain (outside the CDR3, taken from reference TRBV7-9 and TRBJ2-1): DTGVSQNPRHKITKRGQNVTFRCDPISEHNRLYWYRQTLGQGPEFLTYFQNEAQLEKSRLLSDRFSAERPKGSFSTLEIQRTEQGDSAMYLCASSRSGAYNEQFFGPGTRLTVL.

This clone was detected only a few times. This rearrangement joins TRBV2 to TRBJ2-7; D is unclear. Germline values: CDR1 SNHLY, CDR2 FYNNEI. The germline V and J ends were trimmed by 1 base and 6 bases, with 10 bases remaining between them. This CDR3 has 13 amino acids. CDR3 in DNA: TGTGCCAGCAGTGAAGGAGGTTCGACCGAGCAGTACTTC. Its protein is CASSEGGSTEQYF. Using reference TRBV2 and TRBJ2-7 for the parts outside the CDR3, the full variable domain is EPEVTQTPSHQVTQMGQEVILRCVPISNHLYFYWYRQILGQKVEFLVSFYNNEISEKSEIFDDQFSVERPDGSNFTLKIRSTKLEDSAMYFCASSEGGSTEQYFGPGTRLTVT.

The rearrangement links TRBV7-2 to TRBJ2-3, with TRBD2 identical over 8 bases. J gave up 6 bases and V 5 bases, and 10 bases lay outside the gene matches. The CDR3 runs 15 residues. Germline CDR1 SGHTA, CDR2 FQGNSA. The CDR3 bases are TGTGCCAGCAGCACACGACTAGCGAACAGGGATACGCAGTATTTT. Amino acids: CASSTRLANRDTQYF.

In the case of this clone: One end of the junction varies from germline; a read error may be responsible. This CDR3 is also generated by other DNA sequences in the sample. V and J are TRBV13 and TRBJ1-4; no definite D call. The CDR3 covers 14 residues. From germline, CDR1 is PRHDT and CDR2 FYEKMQ (reference sequence). The CDR3 DNA follows: TGTGCCAGTAGCTTAGTAGAGTCGAATGAAAAACTGTTTTTT. It is translated as CASSLVESNEKLFF. Using reference TRBV13 and TRBJ1-4 for the parts outside the CDR3, the full variable domain is AAGVIQSPRHLIKEKRETATLKCYPIPRHDTVYWYQQGPGQDPQFLISFYEKMQSDKGSIPDRFSAQQFSDYHSELNMSSLELGDSALYFCASSLVESNEKLFFGSGTQLSVL.

This clone has a handful of counts. The genes are TRBV11-3 and TRBJ1-2, with 7 positions matching TRBD1. Germline assignment: CDR1 SGHNT and CDR2 YENEEA. The CDR3 has 14 amino acids. V lost 5 bases, J lost 2 bases, and 5 bases stayed unmatched. The CDR3: CASSRDSLNYGYTF. DNA for the CDR3: TGTGCCAGCAGCCGGGACAGCTTAAACTATGGCTACACCTTC.

This clone was recorded a few times. The V call is TRBV6-5, the J call TRBJ1-1; 10 bases line up with TRBD1. The V and J ends lost 8 bases and 5 bases, in that order; junction bases with no gene match: 8. Germline lookup yields CDR1 MNHEY and CDR2 SVGAGI. CDR3 size: 14 residues. Here the CDR3 DNA reads TGTGCCAGCCGCCGACAGGGGGCGAGGACTGAAGCTTTCTTT. Amino acids: CASRRQGARTEAFF.